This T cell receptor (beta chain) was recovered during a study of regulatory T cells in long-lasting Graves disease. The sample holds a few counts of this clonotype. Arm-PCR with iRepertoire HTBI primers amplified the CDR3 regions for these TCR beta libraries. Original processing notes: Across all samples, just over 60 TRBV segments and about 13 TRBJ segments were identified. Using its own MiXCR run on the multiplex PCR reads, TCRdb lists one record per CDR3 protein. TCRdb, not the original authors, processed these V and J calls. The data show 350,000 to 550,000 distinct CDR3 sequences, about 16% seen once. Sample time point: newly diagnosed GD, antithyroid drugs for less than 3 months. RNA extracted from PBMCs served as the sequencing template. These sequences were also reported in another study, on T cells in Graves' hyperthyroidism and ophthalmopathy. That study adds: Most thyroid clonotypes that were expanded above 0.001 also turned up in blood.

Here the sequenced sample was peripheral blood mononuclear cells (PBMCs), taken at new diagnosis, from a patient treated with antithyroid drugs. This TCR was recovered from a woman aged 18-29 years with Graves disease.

CDR3 region: CASSNRRSSTDTQYF. The CDR3 DNA reads as TGTGCCAGCTCAAATAGGAGATCTAGCACAGATACGCAGTATTTT. V is TRBV18 and J is TRBJ2-3; D remains ambiguous. CDR3 length equals 15 residues. V was shortened by 5 bases and J by 0 bases, with 12 bases between the two germline ends. Germline values: CDR1 KGHSH, CDR2 LQKENI.